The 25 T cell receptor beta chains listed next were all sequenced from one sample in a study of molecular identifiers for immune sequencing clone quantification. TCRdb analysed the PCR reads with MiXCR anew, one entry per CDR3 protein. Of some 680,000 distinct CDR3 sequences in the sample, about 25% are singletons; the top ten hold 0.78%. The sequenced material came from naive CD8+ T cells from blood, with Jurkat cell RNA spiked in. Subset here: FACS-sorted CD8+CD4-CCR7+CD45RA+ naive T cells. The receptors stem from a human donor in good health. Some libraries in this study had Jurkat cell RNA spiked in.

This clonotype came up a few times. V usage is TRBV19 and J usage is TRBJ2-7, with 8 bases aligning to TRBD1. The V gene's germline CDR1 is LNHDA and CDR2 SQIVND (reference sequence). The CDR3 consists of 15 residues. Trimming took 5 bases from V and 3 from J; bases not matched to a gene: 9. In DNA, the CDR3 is TGTGCCAGTAGTCTCGGACAGGGTCTGAACTACGAGCAGTACTTC. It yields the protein CASSLGQGLNYEQYF.

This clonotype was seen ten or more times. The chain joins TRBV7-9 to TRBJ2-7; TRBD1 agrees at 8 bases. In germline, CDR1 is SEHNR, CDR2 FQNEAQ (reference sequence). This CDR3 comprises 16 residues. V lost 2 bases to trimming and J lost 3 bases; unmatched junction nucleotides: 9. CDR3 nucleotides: TGTGCCAGCAGCTTAAGCGCGCGGGACAGGAACTACGAGCAGTACTTC. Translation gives CASSLSARDRNYEQYF.

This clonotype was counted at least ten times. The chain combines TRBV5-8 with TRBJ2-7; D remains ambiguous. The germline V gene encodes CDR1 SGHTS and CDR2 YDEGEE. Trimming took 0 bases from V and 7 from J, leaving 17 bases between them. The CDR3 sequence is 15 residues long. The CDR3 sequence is CASSLDVGSSREQYF. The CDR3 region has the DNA TGTGCCAGCAGCTTGGATGTCGGCAGCTCTCGGGAGCAGTACTTC.

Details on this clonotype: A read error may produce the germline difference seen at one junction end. The CDR3 region is CSASGGGDSYKEQFF. For the CDR3, the DNA is TGCAGTGCTAGTGGAGGAGGGGATTCCTACAAAGAGCAGTTCTTC. The chain uses TRBV20-1 and TRBJ2-1; possible D gene TRBD2, 6 bases. This CDR3 contains 15 residues. The germline V gene encodes CDR1 DFQATT and CDR2 SNEGSKA (reference sequence).

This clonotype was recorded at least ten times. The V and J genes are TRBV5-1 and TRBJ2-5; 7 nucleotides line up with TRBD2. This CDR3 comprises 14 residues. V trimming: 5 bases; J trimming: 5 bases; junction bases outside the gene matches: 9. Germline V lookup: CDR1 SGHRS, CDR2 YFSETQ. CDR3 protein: CASRLGLDWETQYF. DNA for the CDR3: TGCGCCAGCAGACTTGGACTAGACTGGGAGACCCAGTACTTC.

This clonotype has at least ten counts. The CDR3 here is CASSLPQGFEAFF. The CDR3 coding sequence is TGTGCCAGCAGCTTACCACAGGGGTTCGAAGCTTTCTTT. The chain joins TRBV7-9 to TRBJ1-1; 7 positions match TRBD1. J was trimmed by 8 bases and V by 2 bases; bases with no gene match: 5. CDR1 and CDR2 (germline): SEHNR, FQNEAQ (reference sequence). There are 13 residues in the CDR3.

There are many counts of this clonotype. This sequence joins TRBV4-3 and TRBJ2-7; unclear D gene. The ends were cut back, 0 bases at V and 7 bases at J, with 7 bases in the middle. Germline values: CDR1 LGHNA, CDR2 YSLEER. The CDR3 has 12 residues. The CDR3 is CASSQDLGEQYF. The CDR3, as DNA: TGCGCCAGCAGCCAAGATCTAGGGGAGCAGTACTTC.

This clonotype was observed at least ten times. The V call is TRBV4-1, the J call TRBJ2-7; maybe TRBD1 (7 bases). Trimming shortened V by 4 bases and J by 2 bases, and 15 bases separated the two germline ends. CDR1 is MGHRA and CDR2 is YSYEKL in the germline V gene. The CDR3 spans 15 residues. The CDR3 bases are TGCGCCAGCAGCCCTCAGGCAGGGGGGCCCTACGAGCAGTACTTC. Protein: CASSPQAGGPYEQYF.

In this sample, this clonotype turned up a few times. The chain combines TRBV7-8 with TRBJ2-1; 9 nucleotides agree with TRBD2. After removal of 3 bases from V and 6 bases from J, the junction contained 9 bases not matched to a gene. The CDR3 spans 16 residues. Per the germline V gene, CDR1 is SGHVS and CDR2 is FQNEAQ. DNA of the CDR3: TGTGCCAGCAGCTTGCGGGGTGGCGGGGGGGCCAATGAGCAGTTCTTC. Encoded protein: CASSLRGGGGANEQFF.

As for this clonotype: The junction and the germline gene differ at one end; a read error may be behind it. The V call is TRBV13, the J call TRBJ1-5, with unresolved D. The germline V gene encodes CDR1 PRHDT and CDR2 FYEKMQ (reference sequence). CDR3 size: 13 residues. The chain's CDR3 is CASSLGPNQHQHF. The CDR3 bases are TGTGCCAGCAGCTTGGGTCCCAATCAGCACCAGCATTTT.

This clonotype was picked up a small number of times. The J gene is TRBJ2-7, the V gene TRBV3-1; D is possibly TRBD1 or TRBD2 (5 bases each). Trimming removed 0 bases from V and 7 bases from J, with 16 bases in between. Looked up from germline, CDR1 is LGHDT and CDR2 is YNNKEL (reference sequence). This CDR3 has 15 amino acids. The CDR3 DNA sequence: TGTGCCAGCAGCCAAGATAGTGGGGCAGGGAGAGAGCAGTACTTC. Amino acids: CASSQDSGAGREQYF.

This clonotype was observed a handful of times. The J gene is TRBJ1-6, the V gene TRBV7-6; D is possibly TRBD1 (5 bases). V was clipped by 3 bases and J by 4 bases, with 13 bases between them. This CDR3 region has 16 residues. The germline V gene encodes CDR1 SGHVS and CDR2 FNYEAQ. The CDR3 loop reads CASSLSSTAYNSPLHF. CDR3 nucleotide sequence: TGTGCCAGCAGCTTGAGTTCGACAGCTTATAATTCACCCCTCCACTTT. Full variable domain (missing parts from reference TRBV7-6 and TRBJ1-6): GAGVSQSPRYKVTKRGQDVALRCDPISGHVSLYWYRQALGQGPEFLTYFNYEAQQDKSGLPNDRFSAERPEGSISTLTIQRTEQRDSAMYRCASSLSSTAYNSPLHFGNGTRLTVT.

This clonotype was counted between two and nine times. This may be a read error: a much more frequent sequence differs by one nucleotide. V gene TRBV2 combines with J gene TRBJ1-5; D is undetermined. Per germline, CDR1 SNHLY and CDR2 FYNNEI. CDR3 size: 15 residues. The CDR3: CASEPTASLNQPPHF. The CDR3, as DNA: TGTGCCAGCGAGCCCACAGCCTCCCTCAATCAGCCCCCGCATTTT. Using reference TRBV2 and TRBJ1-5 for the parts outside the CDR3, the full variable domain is EPEVTQTPSHQVTQMGQEVILRCVPISNHLYFYWYRQILGQKVEFLVSFYNNEISEKSEIFDDQFSVERPDGSNFTLKIRSTKLEDSAMYFCASEPTASLNQPPHFGDGTRLSIL.

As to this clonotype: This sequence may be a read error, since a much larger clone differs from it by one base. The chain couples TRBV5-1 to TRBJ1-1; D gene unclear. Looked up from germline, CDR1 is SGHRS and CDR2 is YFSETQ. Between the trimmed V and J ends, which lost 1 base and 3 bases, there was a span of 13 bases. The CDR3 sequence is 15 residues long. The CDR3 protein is CASSLFTSPYTEAFF. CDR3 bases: TGCGCCAGCAGCTTGTTCACCAGCCCGTACACTGAAGCTTTCTTT. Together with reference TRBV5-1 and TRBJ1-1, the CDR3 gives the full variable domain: KAGVTQTPRYLIKTRGQQVTLSCSPISGHRSVSWYQQTPGQGLQFLFEYFSETQRNKGNFPGRFSGRQFSNSRSEMNVSTLELGDSALYLCASSLFTSPYTEAFFGQGTRLTVV.

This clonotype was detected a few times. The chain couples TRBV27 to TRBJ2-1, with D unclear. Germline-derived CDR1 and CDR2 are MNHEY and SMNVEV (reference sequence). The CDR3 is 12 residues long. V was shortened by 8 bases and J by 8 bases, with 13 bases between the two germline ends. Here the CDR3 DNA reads TGTGCCAGCGGATTTCTATCAGATGAGCAGTTCTTC. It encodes CASGFLSDEQFF.

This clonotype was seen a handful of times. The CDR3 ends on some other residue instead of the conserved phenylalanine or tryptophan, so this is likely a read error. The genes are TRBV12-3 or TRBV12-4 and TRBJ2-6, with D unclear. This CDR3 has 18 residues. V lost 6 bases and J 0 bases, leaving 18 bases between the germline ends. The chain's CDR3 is CASRPRVPVYSGANVLTL. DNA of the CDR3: TGTGCCAGCAGGCCTCGAGTGCCAGTCTACTCTGGGGCCAACGTCCTGACTCTC.

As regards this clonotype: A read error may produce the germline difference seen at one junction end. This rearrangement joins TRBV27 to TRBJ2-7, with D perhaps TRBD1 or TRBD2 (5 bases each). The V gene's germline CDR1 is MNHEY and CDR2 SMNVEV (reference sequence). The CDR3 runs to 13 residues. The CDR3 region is CASGPGQRYGQYF. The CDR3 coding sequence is TGTGCCAGCGGCCCGGGGCAGAGATACGGGCAGTACTTC.

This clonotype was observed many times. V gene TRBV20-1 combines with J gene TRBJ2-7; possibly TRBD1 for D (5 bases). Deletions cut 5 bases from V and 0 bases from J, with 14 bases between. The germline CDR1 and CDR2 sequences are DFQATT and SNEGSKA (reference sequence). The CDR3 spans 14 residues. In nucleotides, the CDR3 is TGCAGTGCTGAGGTTTTAGACAGCTCCTACGAGCAGTACTTC. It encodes CSAEVLDSSYEQYF.

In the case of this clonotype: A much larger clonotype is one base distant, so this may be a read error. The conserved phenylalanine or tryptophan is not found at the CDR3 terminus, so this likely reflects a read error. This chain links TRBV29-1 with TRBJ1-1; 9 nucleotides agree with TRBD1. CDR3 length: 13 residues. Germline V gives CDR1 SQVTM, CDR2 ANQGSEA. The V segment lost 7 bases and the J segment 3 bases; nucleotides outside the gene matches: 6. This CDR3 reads CSGTGGRYTEAFL. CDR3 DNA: TGCAGCGGTACAGGGGGCAGGTACACTGAAGCTTTCCTT.

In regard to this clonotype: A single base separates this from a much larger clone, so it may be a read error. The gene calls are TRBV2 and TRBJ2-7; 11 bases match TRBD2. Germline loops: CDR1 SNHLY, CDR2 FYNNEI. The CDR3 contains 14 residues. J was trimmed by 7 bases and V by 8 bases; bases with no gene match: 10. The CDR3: CASEGLADYNEQYF. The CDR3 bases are TGTGCCAGCGAGGGACTAGCGGACTACAATGAGCAGTACTTC. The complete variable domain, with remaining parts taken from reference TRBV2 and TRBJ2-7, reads EPEVTQTPSHQVTQMGQEVILRCVPISNHLYFYWYRQILGQKVEFLVSFYNNEISEKSEIFDDQFSVERPDGSNFTLKIRSTKLEDSAMYFCASEGLADYNEQYFGPGTRLTVT.

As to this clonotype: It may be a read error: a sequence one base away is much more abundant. The CDR3: CASSVVGLAERIDTKYF. CDR3 bases: TGCGCCAGCAGCGTGGTCGGACTAGCGGAGCGGATAGATACGAAGTATTTT. V gene TRBV5-1 combines with J gene TRBJ2-3; TRBD2 matches at 10 bases. CDR3 length: 17 residues. The germline V gene encodes CDR1 SGHRS and CDR2 YFSETQ. Complete variable domain (other parts from reference TRBV5-1 and TRBJ2-3): KAGVTQTPRYLIKTRGQQVTLSCSPISGHRSVSWYQQTPGQGLQFLFEYFSETQRNKGNFPGRFSGRQFSNSRSEMNVSTLELGDSALYLCASSVVGLAERIDTKYFGPGTRLTVL.

CDR3 nucleotide sequence: TGTGCCAGCAGCTTAAGGAACGCGGAGACCCAGTACTTC. Translated: CASSLRNAETQYF. J is TRBJ2-5 and V is TRBV13; no reliable D call. Trimming stripped 2 bases from V and 5 bases from J, with 9 bases between. Germline V lookup: CDR1 PRHDT, CDR2 FYEKMQ (reference sequence). This CDR3 contains 13 residues.

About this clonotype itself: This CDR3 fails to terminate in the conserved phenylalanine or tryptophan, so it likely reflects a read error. Here the CDR3 reads CASSFAGSSYEQYS. Here the CDR3 DNA reads TGTGCCAGCAGTTTTGCAGGGAGCTCCTACGAGCAGTACTCC. The rearrangement joins TRBV27 to TRBJ2-7; either TRBD1 or TRBD2 may supply D (5 bases each). From germline, CDR1 is MNHEY and CDR2 SMNVEV (reference sequence). V was cut by 3 bases and J by 0 bases, with 9 bases left in between. The CDR3 runs to 14 residues.

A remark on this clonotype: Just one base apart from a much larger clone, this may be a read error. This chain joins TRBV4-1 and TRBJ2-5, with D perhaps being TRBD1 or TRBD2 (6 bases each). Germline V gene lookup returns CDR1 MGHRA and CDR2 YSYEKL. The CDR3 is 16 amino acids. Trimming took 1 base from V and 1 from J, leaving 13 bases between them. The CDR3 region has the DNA TGCGCCAGCAGCCAAGTTTTTGGAGGGGGCCAAGAGACCCAGTACTTC. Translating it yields CASSQVFGGGQETQYF.

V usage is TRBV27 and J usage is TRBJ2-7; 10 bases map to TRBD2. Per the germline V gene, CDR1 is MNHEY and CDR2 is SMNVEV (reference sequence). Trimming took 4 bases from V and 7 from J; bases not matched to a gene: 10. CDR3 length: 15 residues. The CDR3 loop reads CASSSGLAVVREQYF. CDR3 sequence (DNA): TGTGCCAGCAGTTCAGGACTAGCGGTGGTGCGAGAGCAGTACTTC.